The sequence of this TCR beta chain was determined in a study of CD4+ T cells in melanoma. Assay used: immunoSEQ multiplex PCR; TCRdb lists only in-frame clones, some missing. The sample contains around 100,000 clones, approximately 92% of which appear only once. V shed 6 bases and J shed 5 bases, with 10 bases lying between them. Germline CDR1 and CDR2: SSHAT and FNYEAQ (reference sequence). CDR3 length equals 13 residues. This receptor was identified in a human donor with melanoma. J is TRBJ2-2 and V is TRBV7-7; no firm D call. Sequencing was performed on peripheral blood. The CDR3, as DNA: TGTGCCAGCAGTCTTCTTTTAACCGGGGAGCTGTTTTTT. This sequence encodes CASSLLLTGELFF. The full variable domain, with the rest looked up from reference TRBV7-7 and TRBJ2-2, is GAGVSQSPRYKVTKRGQDVTLRCDPISSHATLYWYQQALGQGPEFLTYFNYEAQPDKSGLPSDRFSAERPEGSISTLTIQRTEQRDSAMYRCASSLLLTGELFFGEGSRLTVL.